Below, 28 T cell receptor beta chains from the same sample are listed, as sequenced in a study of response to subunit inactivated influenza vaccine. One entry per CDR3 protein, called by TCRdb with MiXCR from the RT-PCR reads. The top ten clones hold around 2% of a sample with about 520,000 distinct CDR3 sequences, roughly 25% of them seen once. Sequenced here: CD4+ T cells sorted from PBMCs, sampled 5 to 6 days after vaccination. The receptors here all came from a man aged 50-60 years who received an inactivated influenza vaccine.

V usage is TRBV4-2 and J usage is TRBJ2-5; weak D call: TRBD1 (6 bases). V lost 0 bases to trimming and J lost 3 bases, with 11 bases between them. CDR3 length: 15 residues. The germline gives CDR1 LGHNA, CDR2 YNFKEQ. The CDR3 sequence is CASSQDLNREETQYF. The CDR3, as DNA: TGTGCCAGCAGCCAAGATCTTAACAGGGAAGAGACCCAGTACTTC.

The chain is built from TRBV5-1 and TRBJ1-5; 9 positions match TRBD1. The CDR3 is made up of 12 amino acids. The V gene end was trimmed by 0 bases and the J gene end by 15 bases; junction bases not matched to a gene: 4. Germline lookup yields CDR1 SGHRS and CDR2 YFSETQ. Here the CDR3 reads CASSLAGTGLHF. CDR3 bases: TGCGCCAGCAGCTTGGCCGGGACAGGGCTGCATTTT.

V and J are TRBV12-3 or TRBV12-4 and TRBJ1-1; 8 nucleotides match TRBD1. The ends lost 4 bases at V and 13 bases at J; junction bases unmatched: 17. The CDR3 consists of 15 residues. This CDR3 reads CASSSGTGVTLKLFF. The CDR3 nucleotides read TGTGCCAGCAGTTCCGGGACAGGTGTTACACTGAAGCTTTTCTTT.

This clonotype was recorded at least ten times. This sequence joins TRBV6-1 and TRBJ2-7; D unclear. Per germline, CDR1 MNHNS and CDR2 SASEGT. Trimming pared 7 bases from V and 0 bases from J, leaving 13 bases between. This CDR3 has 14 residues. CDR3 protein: CASMVRASSYEQYF. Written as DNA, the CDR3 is TGTGCCAGCATGGTACGGGCTAGCTCCTACGAGCAGTACTTC.

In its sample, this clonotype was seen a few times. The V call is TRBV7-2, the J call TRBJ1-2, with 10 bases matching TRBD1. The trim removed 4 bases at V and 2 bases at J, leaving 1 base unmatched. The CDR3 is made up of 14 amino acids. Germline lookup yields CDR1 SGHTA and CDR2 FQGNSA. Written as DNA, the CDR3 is TGTGCCAGCAGCTGGGGACAGGGGAACTATGGCTACACCTTC. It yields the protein CASSWGQGNYGYTF.

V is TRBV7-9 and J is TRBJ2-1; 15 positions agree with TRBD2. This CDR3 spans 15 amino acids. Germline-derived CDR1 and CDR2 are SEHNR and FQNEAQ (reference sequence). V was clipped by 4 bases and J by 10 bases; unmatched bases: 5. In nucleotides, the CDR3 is TGTGCCAGCAGCTGGGGACTAGCGGGAGGTGAAGAGCAGTTCTTC. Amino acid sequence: CASSWGLAGGEEQFF.

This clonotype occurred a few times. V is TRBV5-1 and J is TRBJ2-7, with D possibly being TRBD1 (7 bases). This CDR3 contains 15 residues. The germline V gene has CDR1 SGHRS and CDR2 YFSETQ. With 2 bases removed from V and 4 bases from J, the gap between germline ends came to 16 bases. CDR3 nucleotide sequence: TGCGCCAGCAGCTTTCTGCGGGACAGCACTTACGAGCAGTACTTC. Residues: CASSFLRDSTYEQYF.

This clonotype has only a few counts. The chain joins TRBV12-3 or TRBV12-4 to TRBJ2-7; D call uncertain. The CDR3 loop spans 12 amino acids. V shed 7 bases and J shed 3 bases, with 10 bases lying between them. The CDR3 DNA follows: TGTGCCAGCATGGGCGCAGTCTACGAGCAGTACTTC. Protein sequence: CASMGAVYEQYF.

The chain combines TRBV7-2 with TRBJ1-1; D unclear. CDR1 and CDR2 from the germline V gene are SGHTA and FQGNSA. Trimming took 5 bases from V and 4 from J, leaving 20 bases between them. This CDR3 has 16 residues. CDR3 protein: CASSKRYAFSGTEAFF. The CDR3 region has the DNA TGTGCCAGCAGCAAACGATACGCTTTCTCGGGCACTGAAGCTTTCTTT.

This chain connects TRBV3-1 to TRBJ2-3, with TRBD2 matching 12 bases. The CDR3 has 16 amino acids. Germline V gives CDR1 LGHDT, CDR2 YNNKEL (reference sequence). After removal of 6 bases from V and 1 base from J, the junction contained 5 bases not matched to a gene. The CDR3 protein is CASRLAGGPGTDTQYF. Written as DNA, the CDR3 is TGTGCCAGCAGGCTAGCGGGGGGGCCGGGCACAGATACGCAGTATTTT.

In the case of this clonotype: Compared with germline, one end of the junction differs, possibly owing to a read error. CDR3 nucleotides: TGCAGTGCTAGCCGGGACAGCTTACAAGAGACCCATTACTTC. Amino acids: CSASRDSLQETHYF. This chain joins TRBV20-1 and TRBJ2-5, with 7 bases matching TRBD1. The CDR3 is 14 residues long. Germline V gives CDR1 DFQATT, CDR2 SNEGSKA (reference sequence).

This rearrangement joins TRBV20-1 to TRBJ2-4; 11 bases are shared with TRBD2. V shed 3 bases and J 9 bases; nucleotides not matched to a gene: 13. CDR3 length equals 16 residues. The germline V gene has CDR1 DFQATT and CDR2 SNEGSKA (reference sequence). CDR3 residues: CSARSSGREGYGIQYF. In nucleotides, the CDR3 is TGCAGTGCTAGGAGTAGCGGGAGGGAAGGGTATGGCATTCAGTACTTC.

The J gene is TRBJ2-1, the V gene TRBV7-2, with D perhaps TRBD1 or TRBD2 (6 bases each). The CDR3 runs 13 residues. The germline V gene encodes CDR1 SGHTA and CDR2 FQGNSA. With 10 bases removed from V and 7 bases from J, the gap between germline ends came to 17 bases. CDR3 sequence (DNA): TGTGCCACCAGACCGGGGGCGCAGAATGAGCAGTTCTTC. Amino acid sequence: CATRPGAQNEQFF.

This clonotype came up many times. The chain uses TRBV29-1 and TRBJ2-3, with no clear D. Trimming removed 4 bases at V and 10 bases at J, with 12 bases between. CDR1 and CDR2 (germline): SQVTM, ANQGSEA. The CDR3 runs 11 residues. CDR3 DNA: TGCAGCGTTGCGGGCCTTCAGGCGCAGTATTTT. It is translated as CSVAGLQAQYF.

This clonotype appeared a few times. The CDR3 DNA sequence: TGTGCCAGTACACCGACAGGGGGCTTTGTCTACGAGCAGTACTTC. Its translation: CASTPTGGFVYEQYF. The chain has TRBV19 and TRBJ2-7; 10 bases align to TRBD1. The CDR3 length is 15 residues. With 7 bases clipped from V and 3 bases from J, the junction kept 9 bases outside the gene matches. Per the germline V gene, CDR1 is LNHDA and CDR2 is SQIVND (reference sequence).

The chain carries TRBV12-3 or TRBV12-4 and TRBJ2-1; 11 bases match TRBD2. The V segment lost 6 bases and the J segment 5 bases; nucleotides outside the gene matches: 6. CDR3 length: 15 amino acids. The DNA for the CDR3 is TGTGCCAGCAGCCCGGGACTAGCGGCCCACAATGAGCAGTTCTTC. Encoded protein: CASSPGLAAHNEQFF.

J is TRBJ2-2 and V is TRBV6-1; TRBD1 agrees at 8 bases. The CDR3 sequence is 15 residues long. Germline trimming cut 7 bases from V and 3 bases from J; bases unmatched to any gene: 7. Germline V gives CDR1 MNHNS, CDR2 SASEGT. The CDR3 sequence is CASNPGTGDTGELFF. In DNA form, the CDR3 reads TGTGCCAGCAACCCCGGGACAGGTGACACCGGGGAGCTGTTTTTT.

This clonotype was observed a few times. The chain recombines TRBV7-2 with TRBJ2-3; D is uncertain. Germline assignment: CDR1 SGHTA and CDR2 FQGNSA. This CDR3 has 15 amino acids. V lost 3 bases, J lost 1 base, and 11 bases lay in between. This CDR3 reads CASSLKGTGTDTQYF. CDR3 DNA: TGTGCCAGCAGCTTGAAGGGAACGGGCACAGATACGCAGTATTTT.

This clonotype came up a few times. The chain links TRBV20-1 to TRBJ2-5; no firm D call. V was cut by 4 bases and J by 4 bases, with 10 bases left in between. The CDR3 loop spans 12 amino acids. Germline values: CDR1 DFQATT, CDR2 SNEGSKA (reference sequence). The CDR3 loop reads CSATFSRETQYF. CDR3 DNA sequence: TGCAGTGCTACTTTTTCTAGAGAGACCCAGTACTTC.

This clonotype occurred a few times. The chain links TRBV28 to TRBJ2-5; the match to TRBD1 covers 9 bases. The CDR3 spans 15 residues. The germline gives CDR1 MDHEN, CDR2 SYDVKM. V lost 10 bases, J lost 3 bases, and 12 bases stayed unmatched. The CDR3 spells CATERRDRAKETQYF. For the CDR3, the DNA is TGTGCCACCGAACGAAGGGACAGGGCTAAAGAGACCCAGTACTTC.

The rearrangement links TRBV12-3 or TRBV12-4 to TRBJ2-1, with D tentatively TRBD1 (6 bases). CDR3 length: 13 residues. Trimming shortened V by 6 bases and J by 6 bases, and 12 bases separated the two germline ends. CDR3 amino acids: CASRSTGFNEQFF. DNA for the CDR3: TGTGCCAGCAGGTCGACAGGATTCAATGAGCAGTTCTTC.

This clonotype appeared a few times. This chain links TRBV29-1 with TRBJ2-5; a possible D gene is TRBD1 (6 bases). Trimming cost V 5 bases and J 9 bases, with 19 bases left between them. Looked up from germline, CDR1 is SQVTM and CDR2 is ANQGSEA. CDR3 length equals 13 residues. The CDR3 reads CSVLSTGGAAQYF. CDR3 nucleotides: TGCAGCGTTCTTTCGACAGGAGGAGCGGCCCAGTACTTC.

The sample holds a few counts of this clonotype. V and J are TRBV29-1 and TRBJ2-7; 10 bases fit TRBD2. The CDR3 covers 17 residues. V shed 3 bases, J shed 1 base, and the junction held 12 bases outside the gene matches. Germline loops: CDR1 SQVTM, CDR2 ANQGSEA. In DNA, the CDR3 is TGCAGCGTTGAGCTAGTAGCGGGAGGAATTAATTCCTACGAGCAGTACTTC. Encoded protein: CSVELVAGGINSYEQYF.

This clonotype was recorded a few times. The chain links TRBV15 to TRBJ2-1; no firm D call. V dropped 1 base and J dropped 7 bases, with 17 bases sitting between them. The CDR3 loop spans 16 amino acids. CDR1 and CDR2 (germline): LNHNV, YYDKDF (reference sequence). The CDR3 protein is CATSRGGVGSYNEQFF. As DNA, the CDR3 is TGTGCCACCAGCAGAGGTGGAGTGGGCAGTTATAATGAGCAGTTCTTC. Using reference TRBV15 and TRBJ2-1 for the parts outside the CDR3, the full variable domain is DAMVIQNPRYQVTQFGKPVTLSCSQTLNHNVMYWYQQKSSQAPKLLFHYYDKDFNNEADTPDNFQSRRPNTSFCFLDIRSPGLGDTAMYLCATSRGGVGSYNEQFFGPGTRLTVL.

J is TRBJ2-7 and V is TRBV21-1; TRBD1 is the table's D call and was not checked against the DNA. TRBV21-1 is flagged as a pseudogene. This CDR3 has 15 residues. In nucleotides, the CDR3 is TGTGCCAGCAGCAAAGATCGAGGGGCAAGATACGAGCAGTACTTC. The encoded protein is CASSKDRGARYEQYF.

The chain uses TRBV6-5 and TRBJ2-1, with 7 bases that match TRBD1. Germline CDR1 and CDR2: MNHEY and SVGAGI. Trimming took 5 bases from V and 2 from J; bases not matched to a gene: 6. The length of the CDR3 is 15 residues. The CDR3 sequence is CASSLQGSTYNEQFF. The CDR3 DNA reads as TGTGCCAGCAGTCTACAGGGGTCCACCTACAATGAGCAGTTCTTC.

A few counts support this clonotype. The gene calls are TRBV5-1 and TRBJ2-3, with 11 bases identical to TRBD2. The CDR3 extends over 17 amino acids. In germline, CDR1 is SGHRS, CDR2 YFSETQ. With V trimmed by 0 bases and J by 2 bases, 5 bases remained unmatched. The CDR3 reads CASSLALAGGPTDTQYF. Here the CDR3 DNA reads TGCGCCAGCAGCTTGGCTCTAGCGGGAGGACCCACAGATACGCAGTATTTT.

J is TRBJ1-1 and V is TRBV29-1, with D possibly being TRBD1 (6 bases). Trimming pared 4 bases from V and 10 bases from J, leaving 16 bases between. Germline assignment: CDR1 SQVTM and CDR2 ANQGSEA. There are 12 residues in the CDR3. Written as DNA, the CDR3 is TGCAGCGTTGGGGGATGGGGGGCAGGAGCTTTCTTT. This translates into CSVGGWGAGAFF. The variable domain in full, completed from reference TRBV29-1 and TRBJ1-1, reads SAVISQKPSRDICQRGTSLTIQCQVDSQVTMMFWYRQQPGQSLTLIATANQGSEATYESGFVIDKFPISRPNLTFSTLTVSNMSPEDSSIYLCSVGGWGAGAFFGQGTRLTVV.